Only a few counts were recorded for the clone carrying this T cell receptor beta chain. TCRdb passed the 5' RACE reads through MiXCR, listing each CDR3 protein once. The repertoire holds a few hundred thousand distinct CDR3 sequences, with approximately 14% as singletons. The sample comes from a study of T-cell memory formation after mild COVID-19. The sequencing input was PBMCs or a T cell subset sorted from them (not recorded which). The sequence was obtained from a young man who had mild COVID-19 (a few samples of this study predate the infection). Cell type and time point are not known.

The CDR3 reads CASSKYREKLFF. The CDR3 coding sequence is TGTGCCAGCAGCAAATACAGGGAAAAACTGTTTTTT. The chain links TRBV21-1 to TRBJ1-4; the DNA was not used to check the table's D call, TRBD1. TRBV21-1 is marked as a pseudogene. This CDR3 spans 12 amino acids.